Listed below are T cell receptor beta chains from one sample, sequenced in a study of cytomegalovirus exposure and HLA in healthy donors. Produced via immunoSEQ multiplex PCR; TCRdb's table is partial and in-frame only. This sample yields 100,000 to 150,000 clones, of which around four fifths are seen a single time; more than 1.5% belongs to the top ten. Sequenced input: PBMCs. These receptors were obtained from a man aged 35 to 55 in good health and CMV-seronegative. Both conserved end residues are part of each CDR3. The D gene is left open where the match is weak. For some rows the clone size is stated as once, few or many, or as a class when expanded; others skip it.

CDR3aa: CASSSDRGWGDNEQFF
CDR3nt: TGTGCCAGCAGTTCGGACAGGGGATGGGGCGACAATGAGCAGTTCTTC
d_gene: TRBD1
abundance: .
j_gene: TRBJ2-1
v_gene: TRBV27

CDR3aa: CAWSYRDRVYTEAFF
CDR3nt: TGTGCCTGGAGTTATCGGGACAGGGTTTACACTGAAGCTTTCTTT
d_gene: TRBD1
abundance: .
j_gene: TRBJ1-1
v_gene: TRBV30

CDR3aa: CASRSWARAQETQYF
CDR3nt: TGTGCCAGCAGAAGTTGGGCCAGGGCCCAAGAGACCCAGTACTTC
d_gene: .
abundance: .
j_gene: TRBJ2-5
v_gene: TRBV6-5

CDR3aa: CASSQYGTSGYNEQFF
CDR3nt: TGCGCCAGCAGCCAATACGGGACTAGCGGATACAATGAGCAGTTCTTC
d_gene: TRBD2
abundance: few
j_gene: TRBJ2-1
v_gene: TRBV7-2

CDR3aa: CASRLRGLGNQPQHF
CDR3nt: TGTGCCAGCAGACTTAGAGGGTTGGGCAATCAGCCCCAGCATTTT
d_gene: .
abundance: .
j_gene: TRBJ1-5
v_gene: TRBV5-8

CDR3aa: CASSQPTSGSYEQYF
CDR3nt: TGCGCCAGCAGCCAACCTACTAGCGGGAGCTACGAGCAGTACTTC
d_gene: TRBD2
abundance: .
j_gene: TRBJ2-7
v_gene: TRBV4-1

CDR3aa: CASSLDRDRDGYTF
CDR3nt: TGTGCCAGCAGCTTAGATCGGGACAGAGATGGCTACACCTTC
d_gene: TRBD1
abundance: .
j_gene: TRBJ1-2
v_gene: TRBV11-2

CDR3aa: CAISHPTPGQGSVGNQPQHF
CDR3nt: TGTGCCATCAGTCACCCGACCCCGGGACAGGGTTCGGTCGGCAATCAGCCCCAGCATTTT
d_gene: TRBD1
abundance: once
j_gene: TRBJ1-5
v_gene: TRBV10-3

CDR3aa: CASSEQGADEKLFF
CDR3nt: TGTGCCAGCAGTGAACAGGGGGCTGATGAAAAACTGTTTTTT
d_gene: TRBD1
abundance: .
j_gene: TRBJ1-4
v_gene: TRBV28

CDR3aa: CASSLKGARIDTQYF
CDR3nt: TGTGCCAGCAGTTTAAAGGGGGCTAGGATAGATACGCAGTATTTT
d_gene: TRBD1
abundance: .
j_gene: TRBJ2-3
v_gene: TRBV27